This T cell receptor (beta chain) was sequenced during a study of shared clonotypes between healthy human individuals. General observations from the study: It was the non-shared clonotypes that had lower generation probabilities than clonotypes shared by all four donors.

For every subset, genomic DNA was evenly distributed across several immunoSEQ plates. Clones were read by immunoSEQ multiplex PCR, and TCRdb kept only the in-frame ones, dropping some. The sample lists millions of clones; around 90% were seen once. About this clone: Its antigen is not identified.

The CDR3 is 13 amino acids. Germline CDR1 MNHNS, CDR2 SASEGT. V gave up 2 bases and J gave up 6 bases, with 8 bases separating them. Sequencing used naive CD4+ T cells sorted from blood. Subset meaning: CD45RA+ positively selected. The chain is built from TRBV6-1 and TRBJ1-5, with D possibly being TRBD1 (6 bases). This receptor was obtained from a man between 18 and 35 years old in good health. The CDR3 loop reads CASSEIQGQPQHF. CDR3 in DNA: TGTGCCAGCAGTGAAATACAGGGTCAGCCCCAGCATTTT.